A selection of T cell receptor beta chains follows, all from one sample in a study of cytomegalovirus exposure and HLA in healthy donors. Only in-frame clones appear in the TCRdb table, and some are missing; sequencing was by immunoSEQ multiplex PCR. The data contain 85,000 to 100,000 clones, roughly 73% of them singletons. Sequences were obtained from PBMCs. These receptor sequences come from a man aged 45-60 years in good health and CMV-seropositive. Both conserved end residues are part of each CDR3. Fields, in order: V gene, CDR3 protein.

TRBV19 CASSNTLGGHVEVLTF
TRBV19 CASSTPPQMNTEAFF
TRBV30 CAWSKGAGSYNEQFF
TRBV4-3 CASSPDRNGGTNQPQHF
TRBV30 CAWSLGQGNTEAFF
TRBV29-1 CSGGECEQFF
TRBV7-2 CASSLDRGNYGYTF
TRBV5-1 CASSFSLPGQGSYEQYF
TRBV18 CASLDEGGTEAFF
TRBV19 CASSISGTNGELFF
TRBV10-3 CAISAGGQETQYF
TRBV7-9 CASSLLAGGPHEQYF
TRBV27 CASSKQGAYNSPLHF
TRBV19 CASRLHATGGYTF
TRBV6-6 CASSRLAGYNEQFF
TRBV10-1 CASESSGKGMMTTEAFF
TRBV29-1 CSASIEQGWGEAFF
TRBV18 CASSPWGDLNTEAFF
TRBV6-5 CASSYSRASGNTEAFF
TRBV19 CASSIGQGYGYTF
TRBV10-3 CAGGPNSPLHF
TRBV6-5 CASKKHSGPDEKLFF
TRBV9 CASSVGVAGTYNEQFF
TRBV7-3 CASSFSAGGTDTQYF
TRBV25-1 CASRGQGESGTQYF
TRBV19 CASSQTGGSDTQYF
TRBV6-6 CASKETNFYNNYEQYF
TRBV19 CASRSAGDTGELFF
TRBV5-5 CASSARTEPSTDTQYF
TRBV7-2 CASRLRTGGAETQYF
TRBV7-2 CASSQGASNQPQNF
TRBV18 CASSPPKERRGGELFF
TRBV6-5 CASSRPGQGAYEQYF
TRBV5-1 CASSQNGQGDTEAFF
TRBV7-9 CASSRLRPGTGNTGELFF
TRBV6-5 CASSPAYYSNQPQNF
TRBV19 CASSGVAGPQETQYF
TRBV30 CAWSGRGWGGEQYF
TRBV7-2 CASSLGLAGVKNIQYF
TRBV4-1 CASSQELAGGVYNEQFF
TRBV7-8 CASSLAWELAGFQYNEQFF
TRBV28 CTSRTGTPYEQYF
TRBV4-2 CASSQAQGDSGYTF
TRBV7-9 CSSRLVRDTQYF
TRBV6-6 CASSYGPSGGPYEQYF
TRBV4-1 CASSQEVTRQADTQYF
TRBV4-3 CASSQTDRNTEAFF
TRBV18 CASSPGTAPRGEQYF
TRBV13 CASSSNLDRAWETQYF
TRBV18 CASLSTGTSGGAGSYNEQFF
TRBV6-1 CASSGLMNTEAFF
TRBV28 CATRTGESNQPQHF
TRBV18 CASSPPGTGSYNEQFF
TRBV9 CASHSGADEKLFF
TRBV5-1 CASSPGVGSNQPQHF
TRBV5-4 CASSGTHGANVLTF
TRBV29-1 CSATGGKDYEQYF
TRBV21-1 CASSSPRGDNYEQYF
TRBV6-5 CASKKAGLQETQYF